The 31 T cell receptor beta chains in this list originate from one sample, sequenced in a study of regulatory T cells in long-lasting Graves disease. TCR beta libraries were built with iRepertoire HTBI primers and Arm-PCR of CDR3 regions. TCRdb fed the multiplex PCR reads into MiXCR, producing one record per CDR3 protein. Of roughly 490,000 distinct CDR3 sequences listed, about 20% are singletons. Time point described: persistent/refractory GD, antithyroid drugs over 5 years with positive TRAb. Preparation of the TCR library used RNA extracted from PBMCs. Here the sequenced sample was peripheral blood mononuclear cells (PBMCs), taken when the disease was refractory, from a patient treated with antithyroid drugs. The receptors derive from a female donor with Graves disease.

This sequence joins TRBV20-1 and TRBJ2-1; no reliable D call. Between the trimmed V and J ends, which lost 6 bases and 6 bases, there was a span of 18 bases. Germline CDR1 DFQATT, CDR2 SNEGSKA (reference sequence). This CDR3 has 14 residues. CDR3 amino acids: CSASDSNGPNEQFF. The DNA for the CDR3 is TGCAGTGCCTCCGACTCCAATGGACCCAATGAGCAGTTCTTC.

This clonotype was seen only a few times. The junction and the germline gene differ at one end; a read error may be behind it. The chain has TRBV2 and TRBJ2-3; D not resolved. Germline V gene sequence: CDR1 SNHLY, CDR2 FYNNEI. The length of the CDR3 is 16 residues. CDR3: CANSATVRGRTDTQYF. As DNA, the CDR3 is TGTGCCAACAGTGCTACGGTCCGCGGCCGCACAGATACGCAGTATTTT.

In its sample, this clonotype was seen a few times. V gene TRBV20-1 combines with J gene TRBJ2-7; D not certain. Germline-derived CDR1 and CDR2 are DFQATT and SNEGSKA (reference sequence). Trimming stripped 2 bases from V and 0 bases from J, with 14 bases between. The CDR3 runs 15 residues. The CDR3 region is CSARNFRVSSYEQYF. Written as DNA, the CDR3 is TGCAGTGCTAGAAACTTTCGGGTTAGCTCCTACGAGCAGTACTTC.

The chain carries TRBV20-1 and TRBJ2-1, with D possibly matching TRBD2 (7 bases). Trimming took 3 bases from V and 6 from J, leaving 12 bases between them. Germline V lookup: CDR1 DFQATT, CDR2 SNEGSKA (reference sequence). The CDR3 runs to 13 residues. Here the CDR3 reads CSASRGALNEQFF. CDR3 nucleotide sequence: TGCAGTGCTAGCCGGGGGGCCCTCAATGAGCAGTTCTTC.

Many counts were recorded for this clonotype. The CDR3 region has the DNA TGTGCCAGCAGTACCGGGACGACCGAGCAGTACTTC. This sequence encodes CASSTGTTEQYF. The chain uses TRBV28 and TRBJ2-7, with D perhaps given as TRBD1 or TRBD2 (5 bases each). The CDR3 is 12 amino acids. Germline V gene lookup returns CDR1 MDHEN and CDR2 SYDVKM. V was shortened by 5 bases and J by 6 bases, with 11 bases between the two germline ends.

About this clonotype: A much larger clone lies one base from this, so it may be a read error. The V and J genes are TRBV27 and TRBJ1-2, with D possibly TRBD1 on 5 matching bases. The CDR3 is made up of 14 amino acids. Germline V gene data show CDR1 as MNHEY and CDR2 as SMNVEV (reference sequence). CDR3 coding DNA: TGTGCCAGCAGTCCCGGGGCTACTAACTATGGCCACACCTTC. Translated, it gives CASSPGATNYGHTF.

This clonotype was detected many times. This sequence joins TRBV7-8 and TRBJ2-7; 10 bases fit TRBD2. The CDR3 runs 14 residues. The junction had 7 bases not matched to a gene; V was cut back by 6 bases and J by 5 bases. Germline CDR1 is SGHVS and CDR2 is FQNEAQ. The CDR3 sequence: CASSGSSGSDEQYF. The CDR3 DNA reads as TGTGCCAGCAGTGGGTCTAGCGGGAGTGACGAGCAGTACTTC.

This clonotype was recorded at least ten times. The chain recombines TRBV28 with TRBJ2-7; 8 nucleotides line up with TRBD1. The germline CDR1 and CDR2 sequences are MDHEN and SYDVKM. V gave up 8 bases and J gave up 3 bases; unmatched junction bases: 6. The CDR3 has 13 amino acids. CDR3 nucleotides: TGTGCCAGCGGAGACAGGGGTAACTACGAGCAGTACTTC. It encodes CASGDRGNYEQYF.

This chain uses TRBV12-3 or TRBV12-4 with TRBJ1-5; 12 positions match TRBD1. Losses at the gene ends were 5 bases for V and 7 bases for J; bases not matched to a gene: 6. This CDR3 is 15 amino acids long. The CDR3 region has the DNA TGTGCCAGCAGTCACGGGACAGGGGGCGAACAGCCCCAGCATTTT. Translating gives CASSHGTGGEQPQHF.

CDR3 DNA sequence: TGTGCCAGCCGGGGACCGCGATCTGGGGCCAACGTCCTGACTTTC. It encodes CASRGPRSGANVLTF. The chain employs TRBV11-2 and TRBJ2-6; TRBD1 or TRBD2 may be the D gene (5 bases each). Germline-derived CDR1 and CDR2 are SGHAT and FQNNGV. This CDR3 is built from 15 residues. The ends were cut back, 8 bases at V and 1 base at J, with 12 bases in the middle.

This clonotype has just a few counts. V and J are TRBV19 and TRBJ1-2, with D uncertain. The ends were cut back, 3 bases at V and 4 bases at J, with 15 bases in the middle. This CDR3 has 15 amino acids. Germline V CDR1 and CDR2: LNHDA, SQIVND (reference sequence). The CDR3 bases are TGTGCCAGTAGTATTTCAGGAGCCCCCGTCTATGGCTACACCTTC. Its translation: CASSISGAPVYGYTF.

This clonotype has more than one count but fewer than ten. The chain recombines TRBV5-4 with TRBJ2-7, with TRBD2 identical over 9 bases. V gave up 3 bases and J gave up 2 bases; unmatched junction bases: 3. The CDR3 spans 14 residues. CDR1 is SGHNT and CDR2 is YYREEE in the germline V gene (reference sequence). In nucleotides, the CDR3 is TGTGCCAGCAGCTCTAGCGGGGAGCCCTACGAGCAGTACTTC. It yields the protein CASSSSGEPYEQYF.

This clonotype occurred once. The chain uses TRBV30 and TRBJ1-1, with TRBD1 matching over 9 bases. This CDR3 has 13 amino acids. Germline CDR1 GTSNPN, CDR2 SVGIG (reference sequence). V lost 1 base and J lost 6; bases outside the gene matches: 3. The CDR3 DNA reads TGTGCCTGGAGTGGGACAGGGGACGCTGAAGCTTTCTTT. Its translation: CAWSGTGDAEAFF.

The chain joins TRBV5-5 to TRBJ1-3; D possibly corresponds to TRBD1 (5 bases). V was shortened by 4 bases and J by 4 bases, with 12 bases between the two germline ends. This CDR3 spans 14 amino acids. The V gene's germline CDR1 is SGHKS and CDR2 YYEKEE (reference sequence). CDR3 loop: CASSKATAGNTIYF. In DNA, the CDR3 is TGTGCCAGCAGCAAAGCGACAGCCGGAAACACCATATATTTT.

The chain recombines TRBV15 with TRBJ2-3; TRBD1 agrees at 7 bases. Germline V gives CDR1 LNHNV, CDR2 YYDKDF (reference sequence). This CDR3 is built from 16 residues. Trimming removed 2 bases from V and 3 bases from J; junction bases left unmatched: 8. This CDR3 is CATSRQTGLGTDTQYF. CDR3 coding DNA: TGTGCCACCAGCAGACAGACAGGGTTGGGGACAGATACGCAGTATTTT.

Details on this clonotype: This clone may be a read error of a much larger clone one base away. The rearrangement joins TRBV28 to TRBJ2-7, with D perhaps TRBD1 (6 bases). The CDR3 is made up of 12 amino acids. Germline V gene data show CDR1 as MDHEN and CDR2 as SYDVKM. DNA for the CDR3: TGTGCCAACAGTTTCTACAGGGACGAGCAGTACTTC. Translated, it gives CANSFYRDEQYF.

The V and J genes are TRBV24-1 and TRBJ2-5; D unresolved. The CDR3 totals 14 residues. CDR1 is KGHDR and CDR2 is SFDVKD in the germline V gene. Between the trimmed V and J ends, which lost 2 bases and 1 base, there was a span of 7 bases. This CDR3 is CATSDSFSQETQYF. CDR3 coding DNA: TGTGCCACCAGTGATTCTTTCAGCCAAGAGACCCAGTACTTC.

This clonotype was counted many times. The rearrangement links TRBV28 to TRBJ2-2; D unclear. The CDR3 is 14 residues long. The V end lost 7 bases, the J end lost 4 bases, and 13 bases lay between the germline ends. Germline values: CDR1 MDHEN, CDR2 SYDVKM. Here the CDR3 DNA reads TGTGCCAGCAACACCCTCCTCCGCACCGGGGAGCTGTTTTTT. Translation gives CASNTLLRTGELFF.

The chain has TRBV11-2 and TRBJ1-2; D ambiguous. The germline gives CDR1 SGHAT, CDR2 FQNNGV. The CDR3 contains 14 residues. The V gene lost 8 bases and the J gene lost 8 bases, with 21 bases spanning the gap. CDR3 sequence (DNA): TGTGCCAGCGGGTCGATGTCAGCCAATCGGGGCTACACCTTC. Its protein is CASGSMSANRGYTF. Full variable domain (rest looked up from reference TRBV11-2 and TRBJ1-2): EAGVAQSPRYKIIEKRQSVAFWCNPISGHATLYWYQQILGQGPKLLIQFQNNGVVDDSQLPKDRFSAERLKGVDSTLKIQPAKLEDSAVYLCASGSMSANRGYTFGSGTRLTVV.

This clonotype was found many times. The rearrangement uses TRBV2 and TRBJ2-7; 8 bases are a match to TRBD1. The V segment lost 11 bases and the J segment 6 bases; nucleotides outside the gene matches: 6. The germline V gene has CDR1 SNHLY and CDR2 FYNNEI. The CDR3 loop spans 11 amino acids. The CDR3 region has the DNA TGTGCCGGACGGACAGGGCTCGAGCAGTACTTC. It is translated as CAGRTGLEQYF.

The table lists this clonotype with a few counts. This chain joins TRBV6-5 and TRBJ1-1; D is unclear. Germline CDR1 is MNHEY and CDR2 is SVGAGI. There are 14 residues in the CDR3. Trimming shortened V by 7 bases and J by 1 base, and 13 bases separated the two germline ends. The chain's CDR3 is CASIYQGGNTEAFF. CDR3 nucleotide sequence: TGTGCCAGCATTTATCAAGGAGGGAACACTGAAGCTTTCTTT.

This clonotype was detected many times. The J gene is TRBJ2-5, the V gene TRBV15; TRBD1 agrees at 12 bases. Per the germline V gene, CDR1 is LNHNV and CDR2 is YYDKDF (reference sequence). V gave up 0 bases and J gave up 5 bases; unmatched junction bases: 10. The CDR3 length is 18 residues. CDR3 nucleotide sequence: TGTGCCACCAGCAGAGATCTGATGGGACAGGGGGCTAGGGAGACCCAGTACTTC. Its translation: CATSRDLMGQGARETQYF.

The chain uses TRBV20-1 and TRBJ1-3; 9 nucleotides align to TRBD1. CDR3 length equals 14 residues. Trimming took 2 bases from V and 2 from J; bases not matched to a gene: 1. In germline, CDR1 is DFQATT, CDR2 SNEGSKA (reference sequence). CDR3 in amino acids: CSARRTGAGNTIYF. DNA for the CDR3: TGCAGTGCTAGACGGACAGGGGCTGGAAACACCATATATTTT.

The rearrangement uses TRBV20-1 and TRBJ2-5; 9 bases match TRBD2. The CDR3 contains 16 residues. V lost 1 base and J lost 5; bases outside the gene matches: 11. Germline V lookup: CDR1 DFQATT, CDR2 SNEGSKA (reference sequence). The CDR3 sequence: CSARVVDWREGETQYF. The CDR3 nucleotides are TGCAGTGCTAGAGTAGTTGATTGGCGGGAGGGCGAGACCCAGTACTTC.

This clonotype has more than one count but fewer than ten. This chain joins TRBV20-1 and TRBJ2-7; D is possibly TRBD1 or TRBD2 (5 bases each). The CDR3 extends over 16 amino acids. Germline V gives CDR1 DFQATT, CDR2 SNEGSKA (reference sequence). V shed 6 bases and J shed 9 bases, with 30 bases lying between them. CDR3 in amino acids: CSAKNLNRDPLARQYF. As DNA, the CDR3 is TGCAGTGCCAAGAACCTTAACCGGGACCCACTCGCGAGGCAGTACTTC.

This clonotype was recorded a few times. The chain couples TRBV20-1 to TRBJ1-3, with 7 bases identical to TRBD1. Germline trimming cut 3 bases from V and 3 bases from J; bases unmatched to any gene: 11. CDR3 size: 16 residues. Looked up from germline, CDR1 is DFQATT and CDR2 is SNEGSKA (reference sequence). DNA of the CDR3: TGCAGTGCTAGTGCCCGGACAGGAGGTAGTGGAAACACCATATATTTT. Residues: CSASARTGGSGNTIYF.

The rearrangement links TRBV5-1 to TRBJ1-2, with 7 bases matching TRBD1. Germline-derived CDR1 and CDR2 are SGHRS and YFSETQ. V lost 4 bases to trimming and J lost 7 bases; unmatched junction nucleotides: 13. This CDR3 spans 15 amino acids. CDR3 loop: CASSAGGSGDSGYTF. Here the CDR3 DNA reads TGCGCCAGCAGCGCCGGCGGCTCGGGGGACAGTGGCTACACCTTC.

As for this clonotype: Given a much more abundant clone one base away, this may be a read error. The CDR3 carries no conserved terminal phenylalanine or tryptophan, so it likely arises from a read error. The J gene is TRBJ1-5, the V gene TRBV7-2, with D uncertain. This CDR3 contains 13 residues. The V gene lost 1 base and the J gene lost 5 bases, with 6 bases spanning the gap. The germline gives CDR1 SGHTA, CDR2 FQGNSA. This CDR3 reads CASSLELYQPQHL. CDR3 nucleotides: TGTGCCAGCAGCTTAGAGTTGTATCAGCCCCAGCATTTG.

J is TRBJ2-7 and V is TRBV20-1; 8 bases are a match to TRBD2. The junction had 11 bases not matched to a gene; V was cut back by 6 bases and J by 4 bases. CDR1 and CDR2 from the germline V gene are DFQATT and SNEGSKA (reference sequence). The CDR3 totals 14 residues. In DNA form, the CDR3 reads TGCAGTGCAGTCAGAGGACTAGCAGAATACGAGCAGTACTTC. Its translation: CSAVRGLAEYEQYF.

The chain has TRBV6-2 or TRBV6-3 and TRBJ2-1; D is undetermined. The V gene's germline CDR1 is MNHEY and CDR2 SVGEGT. The CDR3 is made up of 17 amino acids. V was pared by 0 bases and J by 9 bases, with 21 bases between. The CDR3 DNA reads as TGTGCCAGCAGTTACTCGATTGGGCTAGACCAATCTGGTGAGCAGTTCTTC. Encoded protein: CASSYSIGLDQSGEQFF.

As concerns this clonotype: Mismatch with germline at one junction end may stem from a read error. The chain uses TRBV7-2 and TRBJ2-7; no clear D gene. The CDR3 is 15 amino acids. The germline V gene encodes CDR1 SGHTA and CDR2 FQGNSA. Written as DNA, the CDR3 is TGTGCCAGCAGCTTGATGGCAGGCCTAACCTACGGGCAGTACTTC. Protein product: CASSLMAGLTYGQYF.